The 12 T cell receptor beta chains presented below share a single source sample, sequenced in a study of OX40 agonist ivuxolimab in advanced cancers. TCRdb's table, derived via immunoSEQ multiplex PCR, lists solely in-frame clones and lacks some. Here the sample spans some 62,000 clones, roughly 90% being singletons. The source material was CD4+ or CD8+ T cells sorted from blood, sampled in a trial of the OX40 agonist ivuxolimab. All receptors derive from an adult with an advanced solid tumor such as melanoma, head and neck, liver or kidney cancer.

This clone was recorded once. The rearrangement joins TRBV18 to TRBJ2-7; 11 positions match TRBD1. The length of the CDR3 is 14 residues. V trimming: 4 bases; J trimming: 3 bases; junction bases outside the gene matches: 2. CDR1 is KGHSH and CDR2 is LQKENI in the germline V gene. The CDR3 sequence: CASSRDRGNYEQYF. The CDR3 coding sequence is TGTGCCAGCTCACGGGACAGGGGGAACTACGAGCAGTACTTC.

The J gene is TRBJ1-1, the V gene TRBV4-2; 9 bases align to TRBD1. Germline V CDR1 and CDR2: LGHNA, YNFKEQ. With 1 base clipped from V and 8 bases from J, the junction kept 23 bases outside the gene matches. The CDR3 totals 20 residues. In DNA form, the CDR3 reads TGTGCCAGCAGCCAAGGGGCCACCCGGGACAGGGCGGTCCTGTTTAAAGAAGCTTTCTTT. Protein: CASSQGATRDRAVLFKEAFF.

This clone came up once. The chain links TRBV6-5 to TRBJ2-7; the D gene is possibly TRBD1 (5 bases). V dropped 2 bases and J dropped 4 bases, with 6 bases sitting between them. The CDR3 is 12 amino acids. Germline loops: CDR1 MNHEY, CDR2 SVGAGI. CDR3 sequence reads: CASSYDSYEQYF. CDR3 DNA sequence: TGTGCCAGCAGTTACGACAGTTACGAGCAGTACTTC.

This clone has just one count. This chain connects TRBV18 to TRBJ2-7, with D hard to call. The V end was cut by 1 base, the J end by 3 bases, with 10 bases between. Germline CDR1 is KGHSH and CDR2 is LQKENI. The length of the CDR3 is 14 residues. CDR3 DNA sequence: TGTGCCAGCTCACCACGCCCACAGAGCTACGAGCAGTACTTC. This sequence encodes CASSPRPQSYEQYF.

The chain links TRBV10-3 to TRBJ1-2; tentative D call: TRBD1 (6 bases). From germline, CDR1 is ENHRY and CDR2 SYGVKD. The germline V and J ends were trimmed by 0 bases and 8 bases, with 13 bases remaining between them. The length of the CDR3 is 14 residues. The CDR3 DNA reads as TGTGCCATCAGTGAGTCGCTTGAGGGGGTCGGCTACACCTTC. Its protein product is CAISESLEGVGYTF.

This chain uses TRBV7-8 with TRBJ1-3; D gene uncertain. CDR1 SGHVS and CDR2 FQNEAQ come from the germline V gene. V was shortened by 5 bases and J by 0 bases, with 17 bases between the two germline ends. The CDR3 has 17 amino acids. DNA for the CDR3: TGTGCCAGCAGCCCCTTCAGGCCACCGTTCTCTGGAAACACCATATATTTT. Translation: CASSPFRPPFSGNTIYF.

The chain joins TRBV30 to TRBJ2-5, with TRBD1 as a possible D gene (5 bases). This CDR3 has 12 residues. Between the trimmed V and J ends, which lost 4 bases and 7 bases, there was a span of 13 bases. Germline assignment: CDR1 GTSNPN and CDR2 SVGIG (reference sequence). DNA for the CDR3: TGTGCCTGGAACCCTCAGGGTGGGACCCAGTACTTC. Protein sequence: CAWNPQGGTQYF.

The chain joins TRBV6-6 to TRBJ2-2; tentative D call: TRBD2 (5 bases). The germline V gene encodes CDR1 MNHNY and CDR2 SVGAGI (reference sequence). The CDR3 spans 15 residues. The V end lost 6 bases, the J end lost 3 bases, and 14 bases lay between the germline ends. CDR3 nucleotide sequence: TGTGCCAGCAGAGGCGAGCGGTTATACACCGGGGAGCTGTTTTTT. Amino acids: CASRGERLYTGELFF.

J is TRBJ2-5 and V is TRBV2; 10 nucleotides line up with TRBD2. The germline CDR1 and CDR2 sequences are SNHLY and FYNNEI. V lost 9 bases and J lost 2; bases outside the gene matches: 15. This CDR3 has 17 amino acids. The CDR3, as DNA: TGTGCCAGTAGCAGGGAAGCTAGCGGGGGCGGTCAAGAGACCCAGTACTTC. Protein sequence: CASSREASGGGQETQYF.

The chain couples TRBV6-1 to TRBJ2-7; TRBD1 matches at 8 bases. Germline V gene sequence: CDR1 MNHNS, CDR2 SASEGT. Trimming at V came to 0 bases and at J to 7 bases, leaving 5 bases not matched to a gene. The CDR3 consists of 14 residues. The CDR3 region is CASSEAGQVFEQYF. CDR3 DNA sequence: TGTGCCAGCAGTGAAGCGGGACAGGTTTTTGAGCAGTACTTC.

The gene calls are TRBV6-5 and TRBJ1-2; D not certain. Germline V gene data show CDR1 as MNHEY and CDR2 as SVGAGI. The ends were cut back, 7 bases at V and 4 bases at J, with 16 bases in the middle. The CDR3 runs 14 residues. The chain's CDR3 is CASTFLAPGYGYTF. The CDR3 DNA reads TGTGCCAGCACCTTCCTGGCCCCGGGCTATGGCTACACCTTC.

The CDR3 sequence: CASSKVQGVDTGELFF. DNA for the CDR3: TGTGCCAGCAGCAAAGTCCAGGGCGTGGACACCGGGGAGCTGTTTTTT. The chain carries TRBV21-1 and TRBJ2-2; whether TRBD1, the table's D call, matches the DNA was not checked. TRBV21-1 is a listed pseudogene. This CDR3 is built from 16 residues.